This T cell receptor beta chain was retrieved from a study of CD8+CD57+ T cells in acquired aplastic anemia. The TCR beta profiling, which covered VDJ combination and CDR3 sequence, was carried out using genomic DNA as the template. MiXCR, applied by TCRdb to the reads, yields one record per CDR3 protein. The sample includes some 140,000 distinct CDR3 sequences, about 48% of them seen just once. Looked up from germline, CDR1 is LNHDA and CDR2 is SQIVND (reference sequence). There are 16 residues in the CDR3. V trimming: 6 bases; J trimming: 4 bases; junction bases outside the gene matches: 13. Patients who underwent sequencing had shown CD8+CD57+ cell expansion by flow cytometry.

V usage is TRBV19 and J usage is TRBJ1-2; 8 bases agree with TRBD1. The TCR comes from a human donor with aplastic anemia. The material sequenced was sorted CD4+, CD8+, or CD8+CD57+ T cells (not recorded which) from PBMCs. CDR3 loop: CASSPQPTGASYGYTF. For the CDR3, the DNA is TGTGCCAGTAGCCCCCAACCGACAGGGGCCAGCTATGGCTACACCTTC.